The 31 T cell receptor beta chains given below trace back to one sample, sequenced in a study of cytotoxic CD8 clonotypes in ibrutinib-treated CLL. Sequencing was performed with immunoSEQ multiplex PCR; in TCRdb, only in-frame clones are kept and a portion is missing. The repertoire holds 200,000 to 250,000 clones, with just under 80% as singletons. Material: PBMCs, obtained after 12 months of ibrutinib treatment. Receptors were obtained from a human donor with chronic lymphocytic leukemia.

V usage is TRBV19 and J usage is TRBJ2-7; 11 bases map to TRBD2. The CDR3 has 13 amino acids. Germline V gives CDR1 LNHDA, CDR2 SQIVND (reference sequence). Losses at the gene ends were 5 bases for V and 6 bases for J; bases not matched to a gene: 3. CDR3 in amino acids: CASSALAGGEQYF. CDR3 bases: TGTGCCAGTAGTGCCCTAGCGGGAGGCGAGCAGTACTTC.

This clone has just one count. The chain employs TRBV27 and TRBJ2-7; 7 nucleotides match TRBD2. Germline CDR1 is MNHEY and CDR2 is SMNVEV (reference sequence). V shed 7 bases and J 1 base; nucleotides not matched to a gene: 13. The CDR3 spans 16 residues. Here the CDR3 DNA reads TGTGCCAGCAATCCAGCGGGGCCGTTACAATCCTACGAGCAGTACTTC. This encodes CASNPAGPLQSYEQYF.

This chain links TRBV4-2 with TRBJ2-3; 11 nucleotides align to TRBD2. CDR3 length: 18 amino acids. Losses at the gene ends were 8 bases for V and 0 bases for J; bases not matched to a gene: 13. The germline V gene encodes CDR1 LGHNA and CDR2 YNFKEQ. The CDR3 loop reads CASLRKTSGATSTDTQYF. The CDR3 DNA is TGTGCCAGCCTTCGAAAGACTAGCGGGGCCACTAGCACAGATACGCAGTATTTT.

This clone was detected only a few times. The V and J genes are TRBV28 and TRBJ2-1, with D possibly matching TRBD2 (6 bases). Germline CDR1 MDHEN, CDR2 SYDVKM. CDR3 length: 12 residues. Trimming left V 2 bases short and J 8 bases short, with 7 bases between. The CDR3 loop reads CASSLGGDEQFF. CDR3 in DNA: TGTGCCAGCAGTTTAGGAGGGGATGAGCAGTTCTTC.

This clone was recorded only once. This chain joins TRBV7-3 and TRBJ2-5; D gene unclear. CDR3 length: 13 residues. The V and J ends lost 1 base and 5 bases respectively, with 8 bases between them. Germline-derived CDR1 and CDR2 are SGHTA and FQGTGA. CDR3 residues: CASSLSNSETQYF. In DNA, the CDR3 is TGTGCCAGCAGCTTAAGCAATTCGGAGACCCAGTACTTC.

This chain joins TRBV5-1 and TRBJ2-2; TRBD1 aligns across 10 bases. The CDR3 length is 17 residues. Trimming cost V 4 bases and J 5 bases; bases outside gene matches: 11. CDR1 SGHRS and CDR2 YFSETQ come from the germline V gene. CDR3 nucleotide sequence: TGCGCCAGCAGCACCCGGGACAGGGGTGGTAGGACCGGGGAGCTGTTTTTT. Translation: CASSTRDRGGRTGELFF. The whole variable domain, filled in from reference TRBV5-1 and TRBJ2-2, reads KAGVTQTPRYLIKTRGQQVTLSCSPISGHRSVSWYQQTPGQGLQFLFEYFSETQRNKGNFPGRFSGRQFSNSRSEMNVSTLELGDSALYLCASSTRDRGGRTGELFFGEGSRLTVL.

The rearrangement uses TRBV12-5 and TRBJ2-1; D unclear. CDR1 is LGHNT, CDR2 FRNRAP, per germline. V lost 1 base and J lost 0, with 7 bases in between. This CDR3 spans 15 amino acids. The CDR3 loop reads CASGLGLGSYNEQFF. The CDR3 DNA is TGTGCTAGTGGTTTGGGGCTAGGCTCCTACAATGAGCAGTTCTTC. Filled out from reference TRBV12-5 and TRBJ2-1, the complete variable domain reads DARVTQTPRHKVTEMGQEVTMRCQPILGHNTVFWYRQTMMQGLELLAYFRNRAPLDDSGMPKDRFSAEMPDATLATLKIQPSEPRDSAVYFCASGLGLGSYNEQFFGPGTRLTVL.

This clone was observed once. This chain links TRBV7-3 with TRBJ2-1; D is ambiguous. V dropped 6 bases and J dropped 7 bases, with 13 bases sitting between them. CDR3 length: 13 residues. The V gene's germline CDR1 is SGHTA and CDR2 FQGTGA. CDR3 protein: CASSTDHGNEQFF. CDR3 nucleotide sequence: TGTGCCAGCAGTACGGACCATGGGAATGAGCAGTTCTTC.

This chain connects TRBV4-2 to TRBJ2-7; D possibly corresponds to TRBD1 (6 bases). This CDR3 region has 15 residues. Deletions cut 3 bases from V and 6 bases from J, with 18 bases between. The germline CDR1 and CDR2 sequences are LGHNA and YNFKEQ. The CDR3 DNA is TGTGCCAGCAGCCAGACCGCAGGGGACCCCTCCGAGCAGTACTTC. This translates into CASSQTAGDPSEQYF.

The rearrangement joins TRBV20-1 to TRBJ2-1, with 7 bases aligning to TRBD1. V dropped 7 bases and J dropped 7; count of bases not matched to a gene: 4. This CDR3 is built from 11 residues. Germline values: CDR1 DFQATT, CDR2 SNEGSKA (reference sequence). DNA of the CDR3: TGCAGTGAATTCAGGGGGAATGAGCAGTTCTTC. Amino acid sequence: CSEFRGNEQFF.

This chain joins TRBV20-1 and TRBJ1-5; D unclear. The V gene lost 6 bases and the J gene lost 11 bases, with 14 bases spanning the gap. The V gene's germline CDR1 is DFQATT and CDR2 SNEGSKA (reference sequence). The CDR3 is made up of 11 amino acids. CDR3 protein: CSAARIEAQHF. CDR3 DNA sequence: TGCAGTGCGGCCCGAATTGAGGCCCAGCATTTT.

The rearrangement uses TRBV9 and TRBJ2-5, with 9 bases matching TRBD2. This CDR3 is built from 19 residues. After removal of 3 bases from V and 6 bases from J, the junction contained 21 bases not matched to a gene. Germline V lookup: CDR1 SGDLS, CDR2 YYNGEE. This chain's CDR3 is CASSARWRVAGGPLQTQYF. The CDR3 nucleotides read TGTGCCAGCAGCGCACGTTGGAGGGTTGCGGGGGGGCCTTTGCAGACCCAGTACTTC. Drawing the rest from reference TRBV9 and TRBJ2-5, the complete variable domain is DSGVTQTPKHLITATGQRVTLRCSPRSGDLSVYWYQQSLDQGLQFLIQYYNGEERAKGNILERFSAQQFPDLHSELNLSSLELGDSALYFCASSARWRVAGGPLQTQYFGPGTRLLVL.

V gene TRBV5-6 combines with J gene TRBJ1-1, with D unclear. The length of the CDR3 is 12 residues. Germline CDR1 and CDR2: SGHDT and YYEEEE. Trimming cost V 2 bases and J 3 bases, with 5 bases left between them. The CDR3 sequence is CASSLLDTEAFF. As DNA, the CDR3 is TGTGCCAGCAGCTTACTGGACACTGAAGCTTTCTTT.

V gene TRBV7-9 combines with J gene TRBJ2-7, with TRBD1 identical over 12 bases. The CDR3 contains 17 residues. V was pared by 5 bases and J by 3 bases, with 11 bases of the junction left unmatched. Germline assignment: CDR1 SEHNR and CDR2 FQNEAQ (reference sequence). CDR3 nucleotides: TGTGCCAGCAGCCCCCACGGGGACAGGGGGCGCGACTACGAGCAGTACTTC. Its translation is CASSPHGDRGRDYEQYF.

The chain carries TRBV6-5 and TRBJ1-2, with a possible D match to TRBD1 (6 bases). V was shortened by 6 bases and J by 7 bases, with 15 bases between the two germline ends. Germline V gene lookup returns CDR1 MNHEY and CDR2 SVGAGI. The CDR3 consists of 13 residues. The CDR3 here is CASRRRQEGGYTF. The CDR3 region has the DNA TGTGCCAGCAGACGGCGACAGGAAGGTGGCTACACCTTC.

J is TRBJ1-6 and V is TRBV10-1, with D hard to call. V shed 6 bases and J shed 7 bases, with 7 bases lying between them. Germline CDR1 reads WNHNN; CDR2 reads SYGVQD (reference sequence). CDR3 size: 12 residues. This chain's CDR3 is CASSDGNSPLHF. The CDR3 bases are TGCGCCAGCAGCGACGGGAATTCACCCCTCCACTTT.

This clone showed up just once. V and J are TRBV27 and TRBJ1-1; no definite D call. With 5 bases removed from V and 0 bases from J, the gap between germline ends came to 16 bases. Germline V gene data show CDR1 as MNHEY and CDR2 as SMNVEV (reference sequence). This CDR3 has 16 amino acids. CDR3 in DNA: TGTGCCAGCAGTCCCCGTATAGCCCTTATGAACACTGAAGCTTTCTTT. This sequence encodes CASSPRIALMNTEAFF.

V gene TRBV18 combines with J gene TRBJ2-1; 7 bases are a match to TRBD1. Germline CDR1 reads KGHSH; CDR2 reads LQKENI. CDR3 length: 12 amino acids. V shed 3 bases, J shed 9 bases, and the junction held 2 bases outside the gene matches. For the CDR3, the DNA is TGTGCCAGCTCACCGTGGGACAGTGAGCAGTTCTTC. Translated: CASSPWDSEQFF.

This clone has only a few counts. The chain couples TRBV21-1 to TRBJ2-7; TRBD1, the table's D call, was not compared with the DNA. TRBV21-1 counts as a pseudogene. CDR3 length equals 13 residues. DNA for the CDR3: TGTGCCAGCAGCCCGGGACAGACGTACGAGCAGTACTTC. The encoded protein is CASSPGQTYEQYF.

The chain recombines TRBV27 with TRBJ1-4; D is unclear. Germline V lookup: CDR1 MNHEY, CDR2 SMNVEV (reference sequence). V was trimmed by 8 bases and J by 12 bases, leaving 25 bases between them. The CDR3 loop spans 15 amino acids. The chain's CDR3 is CASRDPRAAGGELFF. For the CDR3, the DNA is TGTGCCAGCCGTGATCCCCGTGCGGCGGGTGGGGAACTGTTTTTT.

V is TRBV28 and J is TRBJ1-5; TRBD1 agrees at 9 bases. This CDR3 spans 16 amino acids. CDR1 is MDHEN, CDR2 SYDVKM, per germline. With V trimmed by 2 bases and J by 3 bases, 5 bases remained unmatched. The CDR3 region has the DNA TGTGCCAGCAGTTTACCGGGACAGGGTCACAATCAGCCCCAGCATTTT. It codes for CASSLPGQGHNQPQHF.

V gene TRBV7-2 combines with J gene TRBJ2-3; the match to TRBD2 covers 8 bases. Germline V gene sequence: CDR1 SGHTA, CDR2 FQGNSA. V lost 1 base and J lost 6; bases outside the gene matches: 9. The CDR3 length is 16 residues. CDR3 DNA: TGTGCCAGCAGCTTAGGGTTAGCGGGGTTGTCGGATACGCAGTATTTT. Translation: CASSLGLAGLSDTQYF.

The chain employs TRBV19 and TRBJ1-2; D possibly corresponds to TRBD1 (6 bases). Germline values: CDR1 LNHDA, CDR2 SQIVND (reference sequence). Deletions cut 7 bases from V and 8 bases from J, with 20 bases between. The CDR3 contains 14 residues. This CDR3 reads CASTLDRTHRGYTF. The CDR3, as DNA: TGTGCCAGTACCCTGGACAGAACCCATCGGGGCTACACCTTC.

This chain uses TRBV19 with TRBJ1-5, with D perhaps TRBD1 (6 bases). Trimming took off 5 bases at V and 5 bases at J, with 10 bases between the two ends. The CDR3 sequence is 13 residues long. Germline V CDR1 and CDR2: LNHDA, SQIVND (reference sequence). The CDR3 sequence is CASSQQGYQPQHF. As DNA, the CDR3 is TGTGCCAGTAGTCAACAGGGTTATCAGCCCCAGCATTTT.

The chain couples TRBV7-9 to TRBJ1-2, with D tentatively TRBD1 (6 bases). CDR1 and CDR2 (germline): SEHNR, FQNEAQ (reference sequence). V was shortened by 5 bases and J by 4 bases, with 11 bases between the two germline ends. This CDR3 has 13 residues. Here the CDR3 DNA reads TGTGCCAGCAGCGTCACAGGGTCCTATGGCTACACCTTC. Encoded protein: CASSVTGSYGYTF.

The rearrangement links TRBV6-1 to TRBJ1-5; a possible D gene is TRBD1 (5 bases). V lost 7 bases to trimming and J lost 2 bases, with 15 bases between them. Looked up from germline, CDR1 is MNHNS and CDR2 is SASEGT. The CDR3 covers 15 residues. CDR3 sequence (DNA): TGTGCCAGCAATGTCGGGGCCCGGGGCAATCAGCCCCAGCATTTT. Its translation is CASNVGARGNQPQHF.

The chain has TRBV7-9 and TRBJ1-1, with no clear D. Germline CDR1 SEHNR, CDR2 FQNEAQ (reference sequence). The CDR3 spans 16 residues. V dropped 2 bases and J dropped 5 bases, with 18 bases sitting between them. This CDR3 reads CASSLITGGFPTEAFF. The DNA for the CDR3 is TGTGCCAGCAGCTTAATTACCGGCGGGTTCCCGACTGAAGCTTTCTTT.

The V call is TRBV10-3, the J call TRBJ2-1, with 8 bases that match TRBD1. The trim removed 0 bases at V and 15 bases at J, leaving 7 bases unmatched. The CDR3 has 13 residues. Germline V gene lookup returns CDR1 ENHRY and CDR2 SYGVKD. The chain's CDR3 is CAISESEDRASFF. CDR3 nucleotides: TGTGCCATCAGTGAGTCTGAGGACAGGGCTTCGTTCTTC.

The rearrangement links TRBV12-5 to TRBJ2-1; TRBD1 might be the D (6 bases). The CDR3 sequence is 12 residues long. Trimming stripped 6 bases from V and 9 bases from J, with 12 bases between. CDR1 is LGHNT, CDR2 FRNRAP, per germline. CDR3 nucleotides: TGTGCTAGTGGGTTCAGGGGCAGTGAGCAGTTCTTC. This gives the protein CASGFRGSEQFF. The full variable domain, in which reference TRBV12-5 and TRBJ2-1 provide the parts outside the CDR3, is DARVTQTPRHKVTEMGQEVTMRCQPILGHNTVFWYRQTMMQGLELLAYFRNRAPLDDSGMPKDRFSAEMPDATLATLKIQPSEPRDSAVYFCASGFRGSEQFFGPGTRLTVL.

This chain uses TRBV7-2 with TRBJ1-5; D unresolved. The V end lost 4 bases, the J end lost 2 bases, and 6 bases lay between the germline ends. Germline V gene data show CDR1 as SGHTA and CDR2 as FQGNSA. The CDR3 is 13 residues long. CDR3 DNA sequence: TGTGCCAGCAGCTCCCAAGGCAATCAGCCCCAGCATTTT. Translation: CASSSQGNQPQHF.

CDR3 coding DNA: TGTGCCACCAGCAGAGTAAGGGGCCTCCCTTCGAACACCGGGGAGCTGTTTTTT. As protein: CATSRVRGLPSNTGELFF. The gene calls are TRBV15 and TRBJ2-2; D possibly corresponds to TRBD1 (5 bases). V gave up 1 base and J gave up 0 bases, with 15 bases separating them. The CDR3 covers 18 residues. Germline CDR1 LNHNV, CDR2 YYDKDF (reference sequence).